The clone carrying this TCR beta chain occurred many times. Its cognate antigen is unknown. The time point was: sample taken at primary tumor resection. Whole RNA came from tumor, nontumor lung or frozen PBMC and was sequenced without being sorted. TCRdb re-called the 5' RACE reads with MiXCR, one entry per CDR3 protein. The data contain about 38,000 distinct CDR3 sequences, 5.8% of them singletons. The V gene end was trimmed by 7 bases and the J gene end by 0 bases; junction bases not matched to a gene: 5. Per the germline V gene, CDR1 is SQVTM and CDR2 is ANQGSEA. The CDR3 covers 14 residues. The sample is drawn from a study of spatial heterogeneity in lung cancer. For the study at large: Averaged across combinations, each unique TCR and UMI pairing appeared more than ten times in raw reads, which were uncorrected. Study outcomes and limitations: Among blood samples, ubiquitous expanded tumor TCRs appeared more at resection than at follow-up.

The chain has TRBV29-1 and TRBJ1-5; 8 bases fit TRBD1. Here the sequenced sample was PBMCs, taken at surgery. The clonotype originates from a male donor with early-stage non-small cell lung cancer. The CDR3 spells CSAKTGDSNQPQHF. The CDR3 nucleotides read TGCAGCGCCAAGACAGGGGATAGCAATCAGCCCCAGCATTTT.